This TCR beta chain appears in the sequencing data of a study of cytomegalovirus exposure and HLA in healthy donors. Overall study: The 90 to 150 validation repertoires matched the 500 to 750 first-cohort repertoires in platform, a later analysis reported. Notes on the study in general: Specificity for CMV antigens was confirmed in vitro for three of the CMV-associated chains. Subsequent analysis found a tendency for first-cohort TCR clusters to co-occur within the approximately 130 validation repertoires.

V lost 0 bases and J 2 bases, leaving 7 bases between the germline ends. Germline CDR1 GTSNPN, CDR2 SVGIG (reference sequence). This CDR3 region has 13 residues. Method: immunoSEQ multiplex PCR; TCRdb's copy keeps in-frame clones and lacks some. The profile shows 55,000 to 75,000 clones, around 95% of them singletons. The donors formed part of the approximately 120-subject validation cohort, distinct from the roughly 620-subject first cohort. Worth noting for this clone: As yet, its antigen is unknown.

Sequencing input: PBMCs. J is TRBJ1-1 and V is TRBV30; D is undetermined. The TCR comes from a woman under 30 in good health and CMV-seropositive. This CDR3 is CAWSVGRNTEAFF. The CDR3 bases are TGTGCCTGGAGTGTTGGCAGAAACACTGAAGCTTTCTTT.